A selection of T cell receptor beta chains follows, all from one sample in a study of blood T cells in healthy people across ages. Each CDR3 protein is one row after TCRdb ran MiXCR on the 5' RACE reads. The sample carries 700,000 or so distinct CDR3 sequences, roughly 41% recorded once. The specimen was blood. These receptors were taken from a man older than 75 in good health. CDR3s include the opening cysteine and the closing phenylalanine or tryptophan. D genes are given only for firm matches. Clone size is not always given. Where it is, it says once, few, many or a class for expanded clones.

>TRBJ1-2|TRBV6-5|NA|NA
CASSFSGADGYTF
TGTGCCAGCAGTTTCTCAGGGGCGGATGGCTACACCTTC
>TRBJ2-4|TRBV6-1|NA|NA
CASRSNRLDLAKNIQYF
TGTGCCAGCAGGTCTAACAGATTAGACTTAGCCAAAAACATTCAGTACTTC
>TRBJ2-2|TRBV10-3|NA|NA
CAISDRSTGELFF
TGTGCCATCAGTGACAGGAGCACCGGGGAGCTGTTTTTT
>TRBJ2-7|TRBV6-5|NA|few
CASSQSFLGWEQYF
TGTGCCAGCAGTCAAAGTTTTCTCGGGTGGGAGCAGTACTTC
>TRBJ2-7|TRBV27|TRBD1|NA
CASSFGTGGGYEQYF
TGTGCCAGCAGTTTTGGGACAGGGGGCGGTTACGAGCAGTACTTC
>TRBJ2-3|TRBV7-2|NA|NA
CASSLNGAGTDTQYF
TGTGCCAGCAGCTTAAACGGCGCCGGTACAGATACGCAGTATTTT
>TRBJ2-2|TRBV14|TRBD2|NA
CASSQGHSGLNTGELFF
TGTGCCAGCAGTCAAGGACATAGCGGGTTAAACACCGGGGAGCTGTTTTTT
>TRBJ2-7|TRBV5-1|TRBD1|NA
CASSLGRVQGARYEQYF
TGCGCCAGCAGCTTGGGCCGGGTTCAGGGGGCGCGGTACGAGCAGTACTTC
>TRBJ2-2|TRBV6-5|NA|once
CASRRGTNTGELFF
TGTGCCAGCAGGAGGGGAACGAACACCGGGGAGCTGTTTTTT
>TRBJ2-7|TRBV5-1|TRBD2|NA
CASSPGLAQSSYEQYF
TGCGCCAGCAGCCCGGGACTAGCTCAAAGCTCCTACGAGCAGTACTTC
>TRBJ2-1|TRBV6-5|NA|NA
CASSYRGGPGNEQFF
TGTGCCAGCAGTTACAGGGGGGGCCCCGGTAATGAGCAGTTCTTC
>TRBJ2-7|TRBV7-6|TRBD2|once
CASSSTLAGGTYEQYF
TGTGCCAGCAGCTCCACCCTAGCGGGGGGGACCTACGAGCAGTACTTC
>TRBJ2-3|TRBV12-5|TRBD1|NA
CASGFAPTGDPTDTQYF
TGTGCTAGTGGTTTTGCCCCGACAGGGGACCCCACAGATACGCAGTATTTT
>TRBJ2-7|TRBV18|NA|once
CASSPFRATEQYF
TGTGCCAGCTCACCATTTAGGGCAACCGAGCAGTACTTC
>TRBJ2-5|TRBV6-6|NA|once
CASSYSGTEQYF
TGTGCCAGCAGTTACTCTGGGACGGAGCAGTACTTC
>TRBJ2-2|TRBV2|NA|few
CASSGINTGELFF
TGTGCCAGCAGTGGGATCAACACCGGGGAGCTGTTTTTT
>TRBJ2-3|TRBV9|TRBD2|NA
CASSVQPRLASDTQYF
TGTGCCAGCAGCGTCCAACCCAGACTAGCTTCAGATACGCAGTATTTT
>TRBJ2-3|TRBV29-1|NA|few
CSVTQGGWADTQYF
TGCAGCGTCACCCAGGGCGGTTGGGCGGATACGCAGTATTTT
>TRBJ2-3|TRBV6-5|NA|many
CASSRELRTDTQYF
TGTGCCAGCAGCAGGGAACTTCGCACAGATACGCAGTATTTT
>TRBJ2-5|TRBV6-1|TRBD1|NA
CASSAKTGGLETQYF
TGTGCCAGCAGTGCAAAGACAGGGGGCCTGGAGACCCAGTACTTC
>TRBJ2-5|TRBV7-3|TRBD2|once
CASSPRLAGVEETQYF
TGTGCCAGCAGCCCCAGACTAGCGGGAGTCGAAGAGACCCAGTACTTC
>TRBJ2-4|TRBV4-3|NA|few
CASSQGDNSPAKNIQYF
TGCGCCAGCAGCCAAGGGGATAATAGCCCAGCCAAAAACATTCAGTACTTC
>TRBJ2-1|TRBV11-3|NA|few
CASSYESYNEQFF
TGTGCCAGCAGCTACGAATCCTACAATGAGCAGTTCTTC
>TRBJ2-7|TRBV6-1|NA|NA
CASSEAPIGRGNEQYF
TGTGCCAGCAGTGAAGCGCCCATCGGGAGAGGAAATGAGCAGTACTTC
>TRBJ1-1|TRBV14|NA|NA
CASSQEMGYGTEAFF
TGTGCCAGCAGCCAAGAAATGGGGTATGGCACTGAAGCTTTCTTT
>TRBJ2-3|TRBV7-2|NA|few
CASGLPSTDTQYF
TGTGCCAGCGGCCTGCCGAGCACAGATACGCAGTATTTT
>TRBJ1-1|TRBV20-1|NA|NA
CSASPPTAGTNTEAFF
TGCAGTGCTTCCCCCCCGACGGCAGGTACGAACACTGAAGCTTTCTTT
>TRBJ2-5|TRBV5-1|NA|NA
CASSQTPQINEQYF
TGCGCCAGCAGCCAGACACCACAGATCAATGAGCAGTACTTC
>TRBJ1-2|TRBV12-3/TRBV12-4|TRBD1|few
CASRDRTNYGYTF
TGTGCCTCCCGGGACAGAACTAACTATGGCTACACCTTC
>TRBJ2-7|TRBV6-5|TRBD2|NA
CASSIAGAVYEQYF
TGTGCCAGCAGCATAGCGGGGGCGGTCTACGAGCAGTACTTC
>TRBJ2-5|TRBV3-1|NA|NA
CASSSRNEETQYF
TGTGCCAGCTCTAGCAGAAACGAAGAGACCCAGTACTTC
>TRBJ1-4|TRBV6-6|NA|many
CASRQQGLAEKLFF
TGTGCCAGCAGACAACAGGGACTTGCTGAAAAACTGTTTTTT
>TRBJ2-7|TRBV6-5|TRBD1|few
CASSGRDRVTYEQYF
TGTGCCAGCAGCGGCCGGGACAGGGTTACCTACGAGCAGTACTTC
>TRBJ2-7|TRBV11-2|NA|NA
CASSLRGAIHEQYF
TGTGCCAGCAGCTTAAGGGGGGCCATCCACGAGCAGTACTTC
>TRBJ2-1|TRBV30|TRBD1|few
CAWSQDRVHGNEQFF
TGTGCCTGGAGCCAAGACAGGGTGCATGGCAATGAGCAGTTCTTC
>TRBJ2-3|TRBV5-8|NA|many
CASSHTYSASTDTQYF
TGTGCCAGCAGCCATACGTACAGTGCTAGCACAGATACGCAGTATTTT
>TRBJ1-6|TRBV5-1|NA|NA
CASSSRPANSPLHF
TGCGCCAGCAGCTCTCGTCCGGCCAATTCACCCCTCCACTTT
>TRBJ2-5|TRBV7-9|NA|few
CASSLGQLAPRETQYF
TGTGCCAGCAGCTTAGGCCAACTAGCCCCCAGGGAGACCCAGTACTTC
>TRBJ2-7|TRBV2|NA|NA
CASSDPLKVIGYEQYF
TGTGCCAGCAGTGACCCGCTAAAGGTTATAGGGTACGAGCAGTACTTC
>TRBJ1-2|TRBV29-1|TRBD1|NA
CSALGQGMGGYTF
TGCAGCGCCCTAGGACAGGGGATGGGTGGCTACACCTTC
>TRBJ2-7|TRBV12-3/TRBV12-4|TRBD2|NA
CASRNWASGRESEQYF
TGTGCCAGCAGGAATTGGGCTAGCGGGAGGGAGAGCGAGCAGTACTTC
>TRBJ1-4|TRBV7-2|NA|few
CASSKLDSFEKLFF
TGTGCCAGCAGCAAACTGGACAGCTTTGAAAAACTGTTTTTT
>TRBJ2-1|TRBV4-2|TRBD2|few
CASSQDAGLANNEQFF
TGTGCCAGCAGCCAAGATGCCGGACTAGCCAATAATGAGCAGTTCTTC
>TRBJ2-7|TRBV7-2|TRBD2|few
CASSPDGGVSSYEQYF
TGTGCCAGCAGCCCCGATGGGGGGGTTAGCTCCTACGAGCAGTACTTC
>TRBJ2-7|TRBV7-8|NA|NA
CASSSSTVNYEQYF
TGTGCCAGCAGCTCCTCGACAGTAAACTACGAGCAGTACTTC
>TRBJ2-4|TRBV5-8|NA|few
CASHRKGAKNIQYF
TGTGCCAGCCACCGGAAGGGGGCCAAAAACATTCAGTACTTC
>TRBJ2-5|TRBV7-3|NA|few
CASSLLGRAETQYF
TGTGCCAGCAGCTTATTGGGCAGGGCGGAGACCCAGTACTTC
>TRBJ2-1|TRBV20-1|TRBD2|few
CSASYPGGIYNEQFF
TGCAGTGCTAGTTACCCGGGGGGGATCTACAATGAGCAGTTCTTC
>TRBJ2-1|TRBV20-1|NA|NA
CSARDRAPSSYNEQFF
TGCAGTGCTAGAGATCGGGCCCCGAGCTCCTACAATGAGCAGTTCTTC
>TRBJ1-5|TRBV6-2/TRBV6-3|NA|few
CASSYGSRGRGNQPQHF
TGTGCCAGCAGTTACGGGTCCCGGGGGCGAGGTAATCAGCCCCAGCATTTT
>TRBJ1-2|TRBV27|TRBD1|NA
CASSLSGVTGDLGYTF
TGTGCCAGCAGTTTATCAGGGGTAACAGGGGACTTAGGCTACACCTTC
>TRBJ2-2|TRBV29-1|NA|NA
CSSGGALGSNTGELFF
TGCAGTTCTGGGGGTGCTCTGGGATCGAACACCGGGGAGCTGTTTTTT
>TRBJ2-3|TRBV7-2|TRBD2|many
CASSLGPAGGPTDTQYF
TGTGCCAGCAGCTTAGGTCCAGCGGGGGGGCCCACAGATACGCAGTATTTT
>TRBJ2-7|TRBV6-5|TRBD1|few
CASSSPGQGSFEQYF
TGTGCCAGCAGTTCGCCGGGACAGGGGTCCTTCGAGCAGTACTTC
>TRBJ2-3|TRBV6-5|TRBD2|few
CASSYSRQIGGRSTDTQYF
TGTGCCAGCAGTTACTCAAGGCAAATCGGCGGGAGGAGCACAGATACGCAGTATTTT
>TRBJ2-3|TRBV4-2|TRBD2|NA
CASSQGIAGGSADTQYF
TGTGCCAGCAGCCAAGGAATAGCGGGGGGTAGCGCAGATACGCAGTATTTT
>TRBJ2-5|TRBV18|NA|few
CASSGTQETQYF
TGTGCCAGCTCCGGGACCCAAGAGACCCAGTACTTC
>TRBJ2-1|TRBV4-3|NA|few
CASSQVAGYNEQFF
TGCGCCAGCAGCCAAGTCGCCGGCTACAATGAGCAGTTCTTC
>TRBJ2-5|TRBV6-2/TRBV6-3|TRBD2|NA
CASSRPGTSLETQYF
TGTGCCAGCTCCCGTCCCGGGACTAGTCTGGAGACCCAGTACTTC